The 7 T cell receptor beta chains in this list originate from one sample, sequenced in a study of tumor-infiltrating lymphocytes in primary liver carcinoma. Co-extracted RNA and DNA came from around 18-30 mg of unsorted bulk tissue. Researchers generated TCR beta cDNA from about 450 ng of total RNA, relying on a constant-region primer. Amplification in three nested multiplex PCR rounds with slightly modified ARM-PCR gave rise to TCR beta libraries. Both of the initial two PCR rounds ran for around 9 cycles and employed TRBV1-TRBV30 forward primers alongside a C-beta reverse primer. TCRdb re-derived calls from the multiplex PCR reads in MiXCR, one entry per CDR3 protein. The sample carries about 21,000 distinct CDR3 sequences, about three quarters recorded once. Specimen: liver tumor tissue from sampling region 1. Subset meaning: tumor region T1, superior pole. These receptors originate from a young woman with primary liver carcinoma and hepatitis B virus infection.

On this clonotype itself: Relative to the germline gene, one junction end is altered; a read error may explain this. The rearrangement uses TRBV11-1 and TRBJ2-2; the D call may be TRBD1 or TRBD2 (6 bases each). The CDR3 has 14 residues. Germline V gene data show CDR1 as SGHAT and CDR2 as FQDESV (reference sequence). CDR3 residues: CACSLVPGAWELFF. CDR3 sequence (DNA): TGTGCCTGCAGCTTAGTTCCGGGGGCCTGGGAGCTGTTTTTT.

With regard to this clonotype: A junction end diverges from the germline sequence, so it may reflect a read error. This sequence joins TRBV7-3 and TRBJ2-5; 10 positions match TRBD2. The CDR3 has 14 residues. The germline gives CDR1 SGHTA, CDR2 FQGTGA. The CDR3 here is CARSLLAGQETQHF. DNA of the CDR3: TGTGCCAGGAGCCTACTAGCGGGACAAGAGACCCAGCACTTC. Filled out from reference TRBV7-3 and TRBJ2-5, the complete variable domain reads GAGVSQTPSNKVTEKGKYVELRCDPISGHTALYWYRQSLGQGPEFLIYFQGTGAADDSGLPNDRFFAVRPEGSVSTLKIQRTERGDSAVYLCARSLLAGQETQHFGPGTRLLVL.

In its sample, this clonotype was seen once. At one of its ends the junction is not consistent with the germline gene, which may arise from a read error. This chain connects TRBV11-2 to TRBJ2-2; the D is unclear. The germline V gene encodes CDR1 SGHAT and CDR2 FQNNGV. The CDR3 has 15 residues. The chain's CDR3 is CASSLDQTATVELFF. The CDR3 DNA sequence: TGTGCCAGCAGCTTAGATCAGACTGCAACCGTGGAGCTGTTTTTT.

This clonotype was observed once. This is likely a read error, given that the CDR3 carries no conserved phenylalanine or tryptophan at its end. J is TRBJ2-3 and V is TRBV12-3 or TRBV12-4; 8 nucleotides line up with TRBD1. This CDR3 contains 13 residues. V was clipped by 9 bases and J by 4 bases; unmatched bases: 6. In DNA, the CDR3 is TGTGCCAGTACCTCCAGGGGGCCAGATACGCAGTATTAT. Translating it yields CASTSRGPDTQYY.

Notes on this clonotype: The missing conserved phenylalanine or tryptophan at the end of this CDR3 makes a read error likely. V gene TRBV6-5 combines with J gene TRBJ2-4; D possibly matches TRBD1 or TRBD2 (5 bases each). This CDR3 comprises 13 residues. V lost 10 bases to trimming and J lost 6 bases, with 16 bases between them. Germline assignment: CDR1 MNHEY and CDR2 SVGAGI. CDR3: CATSRDLRNIQYS. For the CDR3, the DNA is TGTGCCACAAGTAGGGACCTGAGAAACATTCAGTACTCC.

This clonotype has just one count. The chain uses TRBV11-2 and TRBJ2-1; D perhaps matches TRBD2 (5 bases). CDR3 size: 16 residues. CDR1 is SGHAT, CDR2 FQNNGV, per germline. The CDR3 here is CTGNTSLAGGYNEQFF. The CDR3 DNA is TGTACCGGCAACACCTCTCTAGCCGGAGGATACAATGAGCAGTTCTTC.

On this clonotype: The CDR3 end shows no conserved phenylalanine or tryptophan, and so a read error is likely. This chain connects TRBV4-3 to TRBJ2-7; the D call may be TRBD1 or TRBD2 (6 bases each). From germline, CDR1 is LGHNA and CDR2 YSLEER. Trimming shortened V by 1 base and J by 3 bases, and 22 bases separated the two germline ends. The CDR3 has 18 residues. CDR3 in DNA: TGCGCCAGCAGCCAAGCTGTGATGGGGGGCCACATTAGCTACGAGCAGTACCTC. Its protein product is CASSQAVMGGHISYEQYL.